The 25 T cell receptor beta chains presented below share a single source sample, sequenced in a study of T cells after yellow fever vaccination. A single record per CDR3 protein comes from TCRdb applying MiXCR to the 5' RACE reads. Of approximately 120,000 distinct CDR3 sequences listed, about 7% are singletons. This specimen was CD4+ T cells sorted from PBMCs, taken approximately 11 days after the first yellow fever vaccination. Receptors were obtained from a man aged 18 to 35 who received the YFV17D yellow fever vaccine.

The sample holds many counts of this clonotype. This chain joins TRBV4-3 and TRBJ2-4; 10 positions agree with TRBD1. Trimming at V came to 3 bases and at J to 9 bases, leaving 5 bases not matched to a gene. Germline V CDR1 and CDR2: LGHNA, YSLEER. The CDR3 has 14 residues. CDR3 DNA sequence: TGCGCCAGCAGCCATGACAGGGGGCTAGGCATTCAGTACTTC. As protein: CASSHDRGLGIQYF.

This clonotype was observed many times. The chain has TRBV3-1 and TRBJ1-1; D unclear. Deletions cut 1 base from V and 11 bases from J, with 14 bases between. The CDR3 totals 13 residues. Germline V gene lookup returns CDR1 LGHDT and CDR2 YNNKEL (reference sequence). The CDR3 nucleotides are TGTGCCAGCAGCCAAGTTCCGGGGTCGATTGCTTTCTTT. It yields the protein CASSQVPGSIAFF.

This clonotype was counted many times. This chain uses TRBV20-1 with TRBJ2-7; TRBD1 aligns across 7 bases. V trimming: 6 bases; J trimming: 0 bases; junction bases outside the gene matches: 8. Per germline, CDR1 DFQATT and CDR2 SNEGSKA (reference sequence). The CDR3 has 14 amino acids. The CDR3 bases are TGCAGTGCAGCTACCGGGACAGCCTCCTACGAGCAGTACTTC. The encoded protein is CSAATGTASYEQYF.

This clonotype was observed a few times. V is TRBV12-3 or TRBV12-4 and J is TRBJ2-7; a weak D match, TRBD1 (6 bases). The CDR3 loop spans 14 amino acids. With 2 bases removed from V and 4 bases from J, the gap between germline ends came to 12 bases. CDR3 in DNA: TGTGCCAGCAGTTTAAGGGACACAACTTACGAGCAGTACTTC. It codes for CASSLRDTTYEQYF.

This clonotype was recorded at least ten times. The J gene is TRBJ1-2, the V gene TRBV6-2 or TRBV6-3, with TRBD1 matching over 9 bases. This CDR3 spans 16 amino acids. Germline V gene data show CDR1 as MNHEY and CDR2 as SVGEGT. The trim removed 6 bases at V and 4 bases at J, leaving 12 bases unmatched. The CDR3 protein is CASSPAGTGTRYGYTF. For the CDR3, the DNA is TGTGCCAGCAGCCCAGCCGGGACAGGGACTCGCTATGGCTACACCTTC.

This clonotype was seen many times. The rearrangement joins TRBV19 to TRBJ2-3; D perhaps matches TRBD1 (5 bases). Germline V gives CDR1 LNHDA, CDR2 SQIVND (reference sequence). With 6 bases removed from V and 0 bases from J, the gap between germline ends came to 10 bases. The CDR3 runs to 14 residues. The CDR3 protein is CASRTAISTDTQYF. CDR3 DNA sequence: TGTGCCAGTAGGACAGCTATAAGCACAGATACGCAGTATTTT.

This clonotype was detected ten times or more. In DNA, the CDR3 is TGTGCCAGCACCCCCTGGGGGCCTGACAAAAACATTCAGTACTTC. Its protein product is CASTPWGPDKNIQYF. V and J are TRBV6-1 and TRBJ2-4; D is perhaps TRBD1 (6 bases). This CDR3 has 15 residues. Germline-derived CDR1 and CDR2 are MNHNS and SASEGT. V was pared by 7 bases and J by 3 bases, with 16 bases between.

This clonotype was detected many times. The rearrangement links TRBV7-2 to TRBJ2-1, with D unclear. Germline V lookup: CDR1 SGHTA, CDR2 FQGNSA. V was clipped by 5 bases and J by 9 bases, with 11 bases between them. The CDR3 runs 12 residues. The DNA of the CDR3 is TGTGCCAGCAGCCCATGGAAATCTGAGCAGTTCTTC. Its protein is CASSPWKSEQFF.

This clonotype was seen at least ten times. The chain uses TRBV24-1 and TRBJ2-1; the D gene is possibly TRBD1 (7 bases). The V end lost 8 bases, the J end lost 2 bases, and 15 bases lay between the germline ends. Germline CDR1 KGHDR, CDR2 SFDVKD. CDR3 length: 15 amino acids. As DNA, the CDR3 is TGTGCCACCACGGCAGGGGGGCGGCCCTACAATGAGCAGTTCTTC. This codes for CATTAGGRPYNEQFF.

This clonotype occurred many times. The rearrangement uses TRBV12-3 or TRBV12-4 and TRBJ2-3; the match to TRBD1 covers 8 bases. V dropped 5 bases and J dropped 4; count of bases not matched to a gene: 2. The CDR3 has 13 residues. The CDR3 nucleotides are TGTGCCAGCAGTCGACAGGGGCCAGATACGCAGTATTTT. Its protein is CASSRQGPDTQYF.

In regard to this clonotype: This likely came from a read error, as a far larger clone is one base away. The chain has TRBV11-2 and TRBJ2-1; 7 bases map to TRBD2. V was pared by 1 base and J by 2 bases, with 2 bases of the junction left unmatched. The CDR3 spans 15 residues. The V gene's germline CDR1 is SGHAT and CDR2 FQNNGV. CDR3 sequence (DNA): TGTGCCAGCAGCTTAGGTCGGGGGGCCTACAATGAGCAGTTCTTC. Protein product: CASSLGRGAYNEQFF. Based on the CDR3 plus reference TRBV11-2 and TRBJ2-1, the full variable domain is EAGVAQSPRYKIIEKRQSVAFWCNPISGHATLYWYQQILGQGPKLLIQFQNNGVVDDSQLPKDRFSAERLKGVDSTLKIQPAKLEDSAVYLCASSLGRGAYNEQFFGPGTRLTVL.

This clonotype was detected a few times. This chain joins TRBV19 and TRBJ1-5; D is unclear. The CDR3 is 17 residues long. The germline V gene has CDR1 LNHDA and CDR2 SQIVND (reference sequence). The V end was cut by 2 bases, the J end by 2 bases, with 16 bases between. The CDR3 loop reads CASSIFFRPWGNQPQHF. The CDR3 DNA reads as TGTGCCAGTAGTATATTCTTCCGGCCTTGGGGCAATCAGCCCCAGCATTTT.

Turning to this clonotype: Possible read error: a much larger clone is one base away. This rearrangement joins TRBV4-1 to TRBJ2-3; 7 bases are a match to TRBD2. Germline V gives CDR1 MGHRA, CDR2 YSYEKL. CDR3 size: 14 residues. The V and J ends lost 7 bases and 4 bases, in that order; junction bases with no gene match: 8. CDR3 sequence reads: CASTVTGGSDTQYF. As DNA, the CDR3 is TGCGCCAGCACGGTCACGGGAGGCTCAGATACGCAGTATTTT.

This clonotype occurred many times. The DNA of the CDR3 is TGTGCCATCAGCGCCGCTAATTCACCCCTCCACTTT. It encodes CAISAANSPLHF. The chain employs TRBV10-3 and TRBJ1-6; D is ambiguous. The germline V gene has CDR1 ENHRY and CDR2 SYGVKD. With 6 bases removed from V and 6 bases from J, the gap between germline ends came to 6 bases. The CDR3 runs 12 residues.

Only a few counts were recorded for this clonotype. The chain is built from TRBV19 and TRBJ2-1, with D perhaps TRBD2 (7 bases). Germline loops: CDR1 LNHDA, CDR2 SQIVND (reference sequence). The CDR3 covers 18 residues. With 5 bases removed from V and 0 bases from J, the gap between germline ends came to 20 bases. The CDR3 nucleotides read TGTGCCAGTAGTGAACGACACACCGGGGGGCCCTCCTACAATGAGCAGTTCTTC. It translates to CASSERHTGGPSYNEQFF.

There are many counts of this clonotype. The V call is TRBV25-1, the J call TRBJ1-1, with TRBD1 as a possible D gene (6 bases). The CDR3 is made up of 16 amino acids. Germline CDR1 and CDR2: MGHDK and SYGVNS. V was trimmed by 1 base and J by 10 bases, leaving 22 bases between them. CDR3 protein: CASSESGSGDSTGAFF. DNA of the CDR3: TGTGCCAGCAGTGAATCAGGGTCAGGGGACTCAACGGGAGCTTTCTTT.

This clonotype was counted ten times or more. This chain joins TRBV7-8 and TRBJ2-2, with D tentatively TRBD2 (6 bases). Between the trimmed V and J ends, which lost 2 bases and 4 bases, there was a span of 11 bases. CDR3 length: 15 residues. Per germline, CDR1 SGHVS and CDR2 FQNEAQ. DNA for the CDR3: TGTGCCAGCAGCTTAAAGCGGGTCTTCACCGGGGAGCTGTTTTTT. Protein product: CASSLKRVFTGELFF. The variable domain in full, completed from reference TRBV7-8 and TRBJ2-2, reads GAGVSQSPRYKVAKRGQDVALRCDPISGHVSLFWYQQALGQGPEFLTYFQNEAQLDKSGLPSDRFFAERPEGSVSTLKIQRTQQEDSAVYLCASSLKRVFTGELFFGEGSRLTVL.

The chain has TRBV19 and TRBJ1-5; D is perhaps TRBD1 (5 bases). The V and J ends lost 9 bases and 5 bases respectively, with 23 bases between them. This CDR3 comprises 16 residues. Germline V gene data show CDR1 as LNHDA and CDR2 as SQIVND (reference sequence). Written as DNA, the CDR3 is TGTGCCAGCACCCAGATGGGACCCGCCTTACATCAGCCCCAGCATTTT. Translating it yields CASTQMGPALHQPQHF.

This clonotype came up many times. CDR3 sequence reads: CASSTLGGRTQYF. CDR3 coding DNA: TGTGCCAGCAGTACCCTAGGGGGAAGGACGCAGTATTTT. J is TRBJ2-3 and V is TRBV12-3 or TRBV12-4; D may be TRBD1 (6 bases). V dropped 5 bases and J dropped 9 bases, with 15 bases sitting between them. The CDR3 sequence is 13 residues long.

The sample holds many counts of this clonotype. This chain connects TRBV7-2 to TRBJ2-3; 7 bases match TRBD2. Germline CDR1 reads SGHTA; CDR2 reads FQGNSA. Losses at the gene ends were 3 bases for V and 0 bases for J; bases not matched to a gene: 6. This CDR3 region has 16 residues. CDR3 nucleotide sequence: TGTGCCAGCAGCTTCCTCGGGGGGACTAGCACAGATACGCAGTATTTT. Translating it yields CASSFLGGTSTDTQYF.

This clonotype was seen ten or more times. This rearrangement joins TRBV12-3 or TRBV12-4 to TRBJ1-1; TRBD1 might be the D (6 bases). The CDR3 contains 11 residues. The V gene lost 4 bases and the J gene lost 11 bases, with 11 bases spanning the gap. Here the CDR3 reads CASSSYRAAFF. The CDR3 nucleotides read TGTGCCAGCAGTTCCTACAGGGCGGCTTTCTTT.

The table lists this clonotype with many counts. The V and J genes are TRBV4-2 and TRBJ2-2; D remains ambiguous. Per germline, CDR1 LGHNA and CDR2 YNFKEQ. Trimming took 7 bases from V and 4 from J, leaving 16 bases between them. The CDR3 covers 15 residues. The CDR3 DNA follows: TGTGCCAGCACCCCCCTCGGCGGCGGCACCGGGGAGCTGTTTTTT. Its translation is CASTPLGGGTGELFF.

This clonotype was seen ten or more times. The genes are TRBV20-1 and TRBJ1-1, with 7 bases identical to TRBD1. Germline values: CDR1 DFQATT, CDR2 SNEGSKA (reference sequence). Trimming took 6 bases from V and 3 from J; bases not matched to a gene: 4. This CDR3 spans 12 amino acids. The CDR3 here is CSARQGDTEAFF. The CDR3, as DNA: TGCAGTGCACGACAGGGTGACACTGAAGCTTTCTTT.

This clonotype was seen repeatedly, ten times or more. The chain combines TRBV29-1 with TRBJ2-7; D remains unclear. Germline loops: CDR1 SQVTM, CDR2 ANQGSEA. V lost 7 bases, J lost 7 bases, and 20 bases lay in between. This CDR3 spans 13 amino acids. The CDR3 region is CSAVPGRDLEQYV. In nucleotides, the CDR3 is TGCAGCGCCGTACCCGGGCGAGATCTAGAGCAGTACGTC.

Only one count was recorded for this clonotype. This may arise from a read error, as a much more abundant clone is one base away. V gene TRBV7-2 combines with J gene TRBJ1-2, with 8 bases fitting TRBD1. Germline values: CDR1 SGHTA, CDR2 FQGNSA. The CDR3 runs to 16 residues. The CDR3 here is CASSLRSQGADYDYTF. CDR3 nucleotide sequence: TGTGCCAGCAGCTTACGGTCTCAGGGGGCTGACTATGACTACACCTTC.